The 19 T cell receptor beta chains reported below all come from one sample, sequenced in a study of T cell responses to AZD1222 COVID-19 vaccine. The repertoire was sequenced with immunoSEQ multiplex PCR; TCRdb's copy has only in-frame clones and lacks some. The sample comprises some 180,000 clones, more than 80% of which are singletons, and around 3.6% rests with the top ten. The sequenced sample was peripheral blood, obtained 28 days after the second dose of the MenACWY control vaccine. These receptors were taken from an adult who received the MenACWY meningococcal vaccine as a control.

The J gene is TRBJ2-1, the V gene TRBV6-4; unclear D gene. CDR3 length: 15 amino acids. Germline CDR1 reads MRHNA; CDR2 reads SNTAGT. V lost 2 bases and J 0 bases, leaving 8 bases between the germline ends. This chain's CDR3 is CASSDEVGSYNEQFF. The CDR3 DNA follows: TGTGCCAGCAGTGACGAAGTGGGCTCCTACAATGAGCAGTTCTTC.

This clone came up a few times. V usage is TRBV20-1 and J usage is TRBJ2-7; 9 nucleotides agree with TRBD2. V shed 3 bases and J 3 bases; nucleotides not matched to a gene: 12. In germline, CDR1 is DFQATT, CDR2 SNEGSKA (reference sequence). This CDR3 region has 16 residues. For the CDR3, the DNA is TGCAGTGCTAGTGGCCTAGCGGGAACCCTCGGCTACGAGCAGTACTTC. Residues: CSASGLAGTLGYEQYF.

This chain connects TRBV18 to TRBJ2-7; D perhaps matches TRBD2 (5 bases). Per the germline V gene, CDR1 is KGHSH and CDR2 is LQKENI. The CDR3 is 13 amino acids. Deletions cut 3 bases from V and 6 bases from J, with 12 bases between. The CDR3 sequence: CASSPVSEGEQYF. The CDR3, as DNA: TGTGCCAGCTCACCCGTGTCCGAGGGCGAGCAGTACTTC.

This clone showed up just once. The gene calls are TRBV29-1 and TRBJ1-2; no firm D call. Per the germline V gene, CDR1 is SQVTM and CDR2 is ANQGSEA. The CDR3 sequence is 11 residues long. V shed 3 bases and J shed 2 bases, with 4 bases lying between them. The CDR3 region is CSVELNYGYTF. The CDR3 nucleotides are TGCAGCGTTGAGTTAAACTATGGCTACACCTTC. The full variable domain, with the rest looked up from reference TRBV29-1 and TRBJ1-2, is SAVISQKPSRDICQRGTSLTIQCQVDSQVTMMFWYRQQPGQSLTLIATANQGSEATYESGFVIDKFPISRPNLTFSTLTVSNMSPEDSSIYLCSVELNYGYTFGSGTRLTVV.

The chain uses TRBV30 and TRBJ1-1; D gene ambiguous. The CDR3 sequence is 12 residues long. Trimming cost V 0 bases and J 4 bases, with 6 bases left between them. Per germline, CDR1 GTSNPN and CDR2 SVGIG (reference sequence). Written as DNA, the CDR3 is TGTGCCTGGAGTGTACTTCCCACTGAAGCTTTCTTT. Amino acid sequence: CAWSVLPTEAFF.

The chain combines TRBV5-1 with TRBJ2-7, with unresolved D. Trimming shortened V by 0 bases and J by 3 bases, and 10 bases separated the two germline ends. The CDR3 totals 14 residues. The V gene's germline CDR1 is SGHRS and CDR2 YFSETQ. The CDR3 DNA follows: TGCGCCAGCAGCTTGGCCTCTCAGCACTACGAGCAGTACTTC. Translating gives CASSLASQHYEQYF.

This chain connects TRBV11-2 to TRBJ1-2; TRBD1 agrees at 9 bases. With 0 bases clipped from V and 8 bases from J, the junction kept 13 bases outside the gene matches. In germline, CDR1 is SGHAT, CDR2 FQNNGV. The length of the CDR3 is 17 residues. The CDR3, as DNA: TGTGCCAGCAGCTTAGATCGTGGACAGGGGCCCCTCGGGGGCTACACCTTC. It codes for CASSLDRGQGPLGGYTF.

The chain recombines TRBV15 with TRBJ2-7; D perhaps matches TRBD2 (5 bases). Trimming shortened V by 5 bases and J by 2 bases, and 7 bases separated the two germline ends. CDR1 is LNHNV, CDR2 YYDKDF, per germline (reference sequence). The CDR3 is 12 residues long. The CDR3 region is CATSRGPYEQYF. The DNA for the CDR3 is TGTGCCACCAGCCGAGGGCCCTACGAGCAGTACTTC.

The J gene is TRBJ2-6, the V gene TRBV19, with D unresolved. CDR1 is LNHDA and CDR2 is SQIVND in the germline V gene (reference sequence). The ends were cut back, 9 bases at V and 2 bases at J, with 17 bases in the middle. This CDR3 has 16 amino acids. The CDR3 coding sequence is TGTGCCAGCACTCGGGTTCCCCGGGCTGGGGCCAACGTCCTGACTTTC. Its translation: CASTRVPRAGANVLTF.

The rearrangement links TRBV6-1 to TRBJ2-7; D is unclear. V lost 3 bases and J lost 4, with 4 bases in between. CDR3 size: 11 residues. Germline lookup yields CDR1 MNHNS and CDR2 SASEGT. The CDR3 reads CASSELYEQYF. In DNA form, the CDR3 reads TGTGCCAGCAGTGAGCTTTACGAGCAGTACTTC.

The V and J genes are TRBV7-2 and TRBJ1-1; TRBD1 is a possible D gene (6 bases). Deletions cut 5 bases from V and 0 bases from J, with 19 bases between. Germline CDR1 reads SGHTA; CDR2 reads FQGNSA. The CDR3 has 17 amino acids. The CDR3 DNA sequence: TGTGCCAGCAGCCCTACCGCCTTACAGGGCATGAACACTGAAGCTTTCTTT. Protein product: CASSPTALQGMNTEAFF.

CDR3 loop: CASHEGLAGGPRTDTQYF. The CDR3 region has the DNA TGTGCCAGTCATGAGGGACTAGCGGGAGGGCCTCGCACAGATACGCAGTATTTT. The chain is built from TRBV28 and TRBJ2-3; 16 bases line up with TRBD2. Germline trimming cut 9 bases from V and 1 base from J; bases unmatched to any gene: 10. The CDR3 sequence is 18 residues long. The germline CDR1 and CDR2 sequences are MDHEN and SYDVKM. The full variable domain, rest sourced from reference TRBV28 and TRBJ2-3, is DVKVTQSSRYLVKRTGEKVFLECVQDMDHENMFWYRQDPGLGLRLIYFSYDVKMKEKGDIPEGYSVSREKKERFSLILESASTNQTSMYLCASHEGLAGGPRTDTQYFGPGTRLTVL.

The J gene is TRBJ1-1, the V gene TRBV9, with D unresolved. This CDR3 spans 16 amino acids. Germline loops: CDR1 SGDLS, CDR2 YYNGEE. The V gene lost 0 bases and the J gene lost 3 bases, with 15 bases spanning the gap. As DNA, the CDR3 is TGTGCCAGCAGCGTAGGACTCAGAGGAGTTGACACTGAAGCTTTCTTT. Its translation is CASSVGLRGVDTEAFF.

The chain couples TRBV19 to TRBJ1-2, with TRBD1 as a possible D gene (5 bases). The V gene's germline CDR1 is LNHDA and CDR2 SQIVND (reference sequence). Trimming shortened V by 7 bases and J by 4 bases, and 13 bases separated the two germline ends. The length of the CDR3 is 13 residues. The CDR3 protein is CASTLSGAYGYTF. The DNA of the CDR3 is TGTGCCAGTACCCTATCTGGGGCCTATGGCTACACCTTC.

The rearrangement uses TRBV2 and TRBJ2-1; no reliable D call. The CDR3 is made up of 11 amino acids. The V end lost 7 bases, the J end lost 4 bases, and 5 bases lay between the germline ends. Germline V CDR1 and CDR2: SNHLY, FYNNEI. As DNA, the CDR3 is TGTGCCAGCACCGGTTACAATGAGCAGTTCTTC. Its translation is CASTGYNEQFF. The whole variable domain, remainder taken from reference TRBV2 and TRBJ2-1, is EPEVTQTPSHQVTQMGQEVILRCVPISNHLYFYWYRQILGQKVEFLVSFYNNEISEKSEIFDDQFSVERPDGSNFTLKIRSTKLEDSAMYFCASTGYNEQFFGPGTRLTVL.

The chain couples TRBV7-9 to TRBJ1-4, with D possibly TRBD1 on 5 matching bases. The CDR3 contains 13 residues. Looked up from germline, CDR1 is SEHNR and CDR2 is FQNEAQ (reference sequence). V lost 5 bases, J lost 6 bases, and 10 bases lay in between. CDR3 DNA: TGTGCCAGCAGCCTTCGACAGTATGAAAAACTGTTTTTT. Amino acids: CASSLRQYEKLFF.

The chain joins TRBV4-1 to TRBJ1-3; D is uncertain. There are 17 residues in the CDR3. The V end lost 4 bases, the J end lost 0 bases, and 16 bases lay between the germline ends. The germline gives CDR1 MGHRA, CDR2 YSYEKL. The CDR3, as DNA: TGCGCCAGCAGCCGCCTGACGACCGCGGGCTCTGGAAACACCATATATTTT. Translated: CASSRLTTAGSGNTIYF.

This chain uses TRBV5-1 with TRBJ2-5; 10 bases agree with TRBD2. This CDR3 region has 15 residues. Trimming at V came to 2 bases and at J to 2 bases, leaving 3 bases not matched to a gene. CDR1 and CDR2 (germline): SGHRS, YFSETQ. The DNA for the CDR3 is TGCGCCAGCAGCTTCGGACTAGCGGAGCAAGAGACCCAGTACTTC. This sequence encodes CASSFGLAEQETQYF.

J is TRBJ1-1 and V is TRBV5-1; D is undetermined. Germline V gives CDR1 SGHRS, CDR2 YFSETQ. The CDR3 consists of 16 residues. The V and J ends lost 0 bases and 4 bases respectively, with 16 bases between them. The CDR3 loop reads CASSLEWMGSGTEAFF. CDR3 sequence (DNA): TGCGCCAGCAGCTTGGAGTGGATGGGGAGCGGCACTGAAGCTTTCTTT.